The clone carrying this T cell receptor (beta chain) was counted between two and nine times. The junction differs from germline at one of its ends, possibly a read error. Used for diagnoses were clinical symptoms, serum thyroxine and TRAb, thyroid ultrasound and orbital computed tomography. This entry belongs to a study of T cells in Graves' hyperthyroidism and ophthalmopathy. Amplified TCR beta CDR3 regions derived from RNA transcripts. The HTBI primer set served for first-round RT-PCR of the TCR CDR3. TCRdb re-analysed the multiplex PCR reads in MiXCR, keeping a single row per CDR3 protein. The sample consists of around 180,000 distinct CDR3 sequences, 15% to 20% of them appearing once. Per the germline V gene, CDR1 is SSHAT and CDR2 is FNYEAQ (reference sequence). The CDR3 loop spans 19 amino acids.

Input material: blood. The J gene is TRBJ2-1, the V gene TRBV7-7, with D unclear. The origin of this receptor is a woman in her 50s with Graves' hyperthyroidism. The CDR3 nucleotides read TGTGCTAGCAGCCCCGAAAGAAGGAAGTGGTCCAAGGTACAGAATGAGCAGTTCTTC. This gives the protein CASSPERRKWSKVQNEQFF. The full variable domain, completed using reference TRBV7-7 and TRBJ2-1, is GAGVSQSPRYKVTKRGQDVTLRCDPISSHATLYWYQQALGQGPEFLTYFNYEAQPDKSGLPSDRFSAERPEGSISTLTIQRTEQRDSAMYRCASSPERRKWSKVQNEQFFGPGTRLTVL.